These 10 T cell receptor beta chains were all obtained from the same sample, sequenced in a study of beta chain features in type 1 diabetes. Every bit of the isolated RNA underwent reverse transcription, so sequencing read expressed TCRB transcripts. Method: immunoSEQ multiplex PCR; TCRdb's copy keeps in-frame clones and lacks some. Here the sample spans nearly 700,000 clones, around 15% being singletons. The study's findings and limits: For Type 1 diabetes patients, all four CD4+ subsets carried TCRB CDR3s that were moderately but significantly shorter.

Their antigens remain unidentified. Sequenced input: naive CD4+ T cells from blood. The receptor set was obtained from a young man with type 1 diabetes.

This clone was recorded a few times. The V call is TRBV7-2, the J call TRBJ2-1, with 8 bases matching TRBD2. V shed 3 bases and J 7 bases; nucleotides not matched to a gene: 11. Germline lookup yields CDR1 SGHTA and CDR2 FQGNSA. The CDR3 contains 16 residues. The CDR3 protein is CASSFLIGSGMNEQFF. The CDR3 nucleotides read TGTGCCAGCAGCTTTCTGATCGGTAGCGGGATGAATGAGCAGTTCTTC.

The chain has TRBV5-1 and TRBJ2-5, with a weak D call TRBD1 (6 bases). This CDR3 region has 14 residues. Per the germline V gene, CDR1 is SGHRS and CDR2 is YFSETQ. Trimming shortened V by 4 bases and J by 2 bases, and 12 bases separated the two germline ends. CDR3 loop: CASSVDSDQETQYF. The CDR3 bases are TGCGCCAGCAGCGTGGACAGCGATCAAGAGACCCAGTACTTC.

This clone was picked up a small number of times. This chain uses TRBV30 with TRBJ2-2, with D unclear. The length of the CDR3 is 12 residues. The germline V gene has CDR1 GTSNPN and CDR2 SVGIG (reference sequence). Trimming took off 3 bases at V and 7 bases at J, with 9 bases between the two ends. This chain's CDR3 is CAWSRMGGELFF. Written as DNA, the CDR3 is TGTGCCTGGAGCCGAATGGGCGGGGAGCTGTTTTTT.

V gene TRBV2 combines with J gene TRBJ2-7; the D is unclear. The V gene's germline CDR1 is SNHLY and CDR2 FYNNEI. This CDR3 contains 11 residues. Trimming removed 5 bases at V and 0 bases at J, with 2 bases between. The CDR3 bases are TGTGCCAGCAGTCACTCCTACGAGCAGTACTTC. Residues: CASSHSYEQYF.

The chain uses TRBV6-1 and TRBJ2-5; perhaps TRBD1 as D (5 bases). The CDR3 contains 12 residues. CDR1 and CDR2 from the germline V gene are MNHNS and SASEGT. V was cut by 8 bases and J by 2 bases, with 9 bases left in between. The CDR3 loop is CASLTEQETQYF. As DNA, the CDR3 is TGTGCCAGCCTGACAGAGCAAGAGACCCAGTACTTC.

The chain joins TRBV10-3 to TRBJ2-3, with D hard to call. The CDR3 sequence is 14 residues long. Looked up from germline, CDR1 is ENHRY and CDR2 is SYGVKD. Trimming took off 0 bases at V and 5 bases at J, with 9 bases between the two ends. The CDR3 DNA sequence: TGTGCCATCAGTGAGTCTCCCTCGGGAGATACGCAGTATTTT. Translating gives CAISESPSGDTQYF.

This clone was seen only a few times. V gene TRBV4-1 combines with J gene TRBJ2-2, with TRBD2 identical over 14 bases. CDR1 MGHRA and CDR2 YSYEKL come from the germline V gene. This CDR3 region has 18 residues. Losses at the gene ends were 4 bases for V and 3 bases for J; bases not matched to a gene: 7. CDR3 protein: CASSLGTSGGPHTGELFF. The CDR3 bases are TGCGCCAGCAGCCTCGGGACTAGCGGGGGCCCACACACCGGGGAGCTGTTTTTT.

In its sample, this clone was seen a few times. The chain uses TRBV7-9 and TRBJ1-1; no reliable D call. Trimming cost V 5 bases and J 4 bases, with 14 bases left between them. Germline CDR1 SEHNR, CDR2 FQNEAQ (reference sequence). CDR3 length: 14 residues. The CDR3 protein is CASSRTVEGTEAFF. The DNA of the CDR3 is TGTGCCAGCAGCCGGACCGTGGAGGGCACTGAAGCTTTCTTT. Complete variable domain (other parts from reference TRBV7-9 and TRBJ1-1): DTGVSQNPRHKITKRGQNVTFRCDPISEHNRLYWYRQTLGQGPEFLTYFQNEAQLEKSRLLSDRFSAERPKGSFSTLEIQRTEQGDSAMYLCASSRTVEGTEAFFGQGTRLTVV.

Written as DNA, the CDR3 is TGTGCCAGTAGTCGACAGGGTGTCTATGGCTACACCTTC. Encoded protein: CASSRQGVYGYTF. The rearrangement links TRBV19 to TRBJ1-2, with 7 bases matching TRBD1. The germline V gene has CDR1 LNHDA and CDR2 SQIVND (reference sequence). Trimming removed 5 bases from V and 4 bases from J; junction bases left unmatched: 4. This CDR3 is 13 amino acids long.

This clone was observed a handful of times. The V and J genes are TRBV25-1 and TRBJ2-5; either TRBD1 or TRBD2 may supply D (5 bases each). CDR3 length: 16 amino acids. The germline V gene encodes CDR1 MGHDK and CDR2 SYGVNS. V dropped 3 bases and J dropped 13 bases, with 27 bases sitting between them. Written as DNA, the CDR3 is TGTGCCAGCAGTGACACGAACCGGGACCCTTTAGGTTGGCGGTACTTC. This translates into CASSDTNRDPLGWRYF.